This T cell receptor (beta chain) was retrieved from a study of T cells after yellow fever vaccination. Note on this clonotype: Its antigen is unknown. The germline gene is not matched at one end of the junction; a read error may be the cause.

Study-wide findings and caveats: The appearance of a small share of clonotypes in both CD4 and CD8 compartments was observed. On re-exposure, the response was weaker but peaked faster, at day 5 versus 15. Contaminating bulk clonotypes could be abundant in FACS-sorted repertoires. A large majority of primary-vaccination clones showed up again after the booster (around 95% CD4, 85% to 90% CD8).

Each CDR3 protein gets one entry after TCRdb re-called the 5' RACE reads with MiXCR. The sample includes about 630,000 distinct CDR3 sequences, 12% of them seen just once. Germline CDR1 is SQVTM and CDR2 is ANQGSEA. CDR3 size: 13 residues. This sequence joins TRBV29-1 and TRBJ2-2; D is unclear. The source of this sequence is a man younger than 45 who received the YFV17D yellow fever vaccine. The starting material was PBMCs, obtained on the day of the yellow fever booster vaccination. The DNA for the CDR3 is TGCAGCGCCGTCGTACCGAACGCCGGGGAGCTGTTTTTT. It encodes CSAVVPNAGELFF.